A single sample gave rise to the 19 T cell receptor beta chains below, sequenced in a study of patients and donors after allogeneic stem cell transplantation (dated by TCRdb to 2018 to 2020). Receptor amplification or capture employed RT-PCR. TCRdb records NextSeq 550 as the sequencer. TCRdb reran the public reads through fastp at Q25 and MiXCR, keeping productive beta chains. Entries that share a CDR3 protein sequence are merged under the most common genes and DNA. The table for this sample lists about 200,000 distinct CDR3 sequences; around two fifths of them were counted only once. About 35% of the sample belongs to the ten largest clones. The sequenced sample consisted of blood, either unsorted or a sorted T cell fraction (not recorded which). These receptors were collected from a human donor who was either an allogeneic HSCT recipient or a stem cell or donor lymphocyte infusion donor (not recorded which). It is not recorded whose cells these are; they may come from a transplant donor.

In its sample, this clonotype was seen a few times. CDR3 loop: CATSRGRGWPEAFF. The CDR3 DNA sequence: TGTGCCACCAGCAGAGGGAGGGGGTGGCCTGAAGCTTTCTTT. The rearrangement uses TRBV15 and TRBJ1-1; TRBD1 might be the D (6 bases). Germline V gives CDR1 LNHNV, CDR2 YYDKDF (reference sequence). V lost 1 base to trimming and J lost 6 bases, with 12 bases between them. The CDR3 loop spans 14 amino acids.

This clonotype was counted only a few times. The chain carries TRBV7-2 and TRBJ1-2; D is unresolved. Germline loops: CDR1 SGHTA, CDR2 FQGNSA. The CDR3 extends over 16 amino acids. V was shortened by 2 bases and J by 7 bases, with 20 bases between the two germline ends. The CDR3 region has the DNA TGTGCCAGCAGCTTACCTCGCGCGGCGCCTTCTTCTGGCTACACCTTC. Amino acid sequence: CASSLPRAAPSSGYTF.

The chain couples TRBV10-3 to TRBJ1-2; D is undetermined. V was clipped by 2 bases and J by 3 bases, with 7 bases between them. This CDR3 comprises 13 residues. The V gene's germline CDR1 is ENHRY and CDR2 SYGVKD. The CDR3 DNA reads TGTGCCATCAGTGAGACCCTGGACTATGGCTACACCTTC. Translated: CAISETLDYGYTF.

This clonotype has only a few counts. The chain combines TRBV20-1 with TRBJ1-5, with 10 bases fitting TRBD1. V lost 6 bases and J lost 5; bases outside the gene matches: 7. The CDR3 covers 14 residues. Per germline, CDR1 DFQATT and CDR2 SNEGSKA (reference sequence). The CDR3 DNA reads as TGCAGTGCCGCCCGGGACAGGGGTTATCAGCCCCAGCATTTT. Protein sequence: CSAARDRGYQPQHF.

The chain recombines TRBV13 with TRBJ2-1; the match to TRBD2 covers 12 bases. V shed 1 base and J 3 bases; nucleotides not matched to a gene: 7. There are 18 residues in the CDR3. The germline V gene has CDR1 PRHDT and CDR2 FYEKMQ (reference sequence). The CDR3 loop reads CASSLVASGRAYYNEQFF. The CDR3 DNA is TGTGCCAGCAGCTTAGTGGCTAGCGGGAGGGCTTACTACAATGAGCAGTTCTTC.

This chain connects TRBV12-3 or TRBV12-4 to TRBJ1-5; possible D gene TRBD1, 6 bases. CDR3 length: 12 amino acids. V was shortened by 5 bases and J by 9 bases, with 11 bases between the two germline ends. The CDR3 DNA sequence: TGTGCCAGCAGTCCAGGGGCCTTGCCCCAGCATTTT. The encoded protein is CASSPGALPQHF.

This sequence joins TRBV15 and TRBJ1-2, with 9 bases matching TRBD1. The CDR3 contains 17 residues. J gave up 8 bases and V 0 bases, and 13 bases lay outside the gene matches. Germline CDR1 is LNHNV and CDR2 is YYDKDF (reference sequence). The CDR3 bases are TGTGCCACCAGCAGAGATGGTGGGGCCGGGACAGGGAAAGGCTACACCTTC. This codes for CATSRDGGAGTGKGYTF.

The chain links TRBV6-2 or TRBV6-3 to TRBJ1-1, with D unclear. Germline CDR1 and CDR2: MNHEY and SVGEGT. With 6 bases removed from V and 3 bases from J, the gap between germline ends came to 8 bases. The CDR3 totals 12 residues. Written as DNA, the CDR3 is TGTGCCAGCAGACCGGACCACACTGAAGCTTTCTTT. Translating gives CASRPDHTEAFF.

This clonotype was counted only a few times. The chain has TRBV5-6 and TRBJ1-1; D unresolved. Looked up from germline, CDR1 is SGHDT and CDR2 is YYEEEE. Trimming left V 2 bases short and J 4 bases short, with 9 bases between. The CDR3 spans 13 residues. DNA for the CDR3: TGTGCCAGCAGCTTAGCCGGGAGCACTGAAGCTTTCTTT. This gives the protein CASSLAGSTEAFF.

This chain links TRBV20-1 with TRBJ2-1; TRBD2 matches 7 bases. The ends lost 3 bases at V and 6 bases at J; junction bases unmatched: 11. Germline V gives CDR1 DFQATT, CDR2 SNEGSKA (reference sequence). The CDR3 covers 15 residues. This CDR3 reads CSASPPREPLNEQFF. The CDR3 bases are TGCAGTGCTAGCCCCCCGCGGGAGCCCCTCAATGAGCAGTTCTTC.

This sequence joins TRBV4-3 and TRBJ1-2; weak D call: TRBD1 (5 bases). Germline V CDR1 and CDR2: LGHNA, YSLEER. The ends were cut back, 3 bases at V and 7 bases at J, with 12 bases in the middle. This CDR3 region has 13 residues. The CDR3 sequence is CASSQGPAGGYTF. CDR3 DNA: TGCGCCAGCAGCCAGGGACCAGCTGGTGGCTACACCTTC.

This chain connects TRBV29-1 to TRBJ1-1, with 7 bases that match TRBD1. The ends lost 6 bases at V and 1 base at J; junction bases unmatched: 5. Germline V lookup: CDR1 SQVTM, CDR2 ANQGSEA. This CDR3 is 13 amino acids long. CDR3: CSVTGARNTEAFF. The CDR3 nucleotides are TGCAGCGTAACAGGGGCAAGGAACACTGAAGCTTTCTTT.

A few counts support this clonotype. The chain joins TRBV20-1 to TRBJ2-6; tentatively, D is TRBD2 (5 bases). The V gene's germline CDR1 is DFQATT and CDR2 SNEGSKA (reference sequence). The V end was cut by 6 bases, the J end by 0 bases, with 12 bases between. This CDR3 has 15 amino acids. CDR3 residues: CSAQDWNSGANVLTF. The DNA of the CDR3 is TGCAGTGCCCAGGACTGGAACTCTGGGGCCAACGTCCTGACTTTC.

The rearrangement uses TRBV4-1 and TRBJ1-3; TRBD1 matches at 8 bases. The CDR3 totals 18 residues. V trimming: 0 bases; J trimming: 1 base; junction bases outside the gene matches: 8. The V gene's germline CDR1 is MGHRA and CDR2 YSYEKL. CDR3 DNA: TGCGCCAGCAGCCAAGAAGGGACAGGTAGCCATTCTGGAAACACCATATATTTT. Translating it yields CASSQEGTGSHSGNTIYF.

This clonotype was counted only a few times. The chain joins TRBV12-3 or TRBV12-4 to TRBJ2-1; the match to TRBD1 covers 8 bases. This CDR3 contains 17 residues. J lost 0 bases, V lost 7 bases, and 11 bases had no gene match. CDR3: CASTLNTGGSSYNEQFF. CDR3 in DNA: TGTGCCAGCACCCTTAATACAGGGGGTAGCTCCTACAATGAGCAGTTCTTC.

The chain uses TRBV21-1 and TRBJ1-3; the listed D gene, TRBD1, was not tested against the DNA. TRBV21-1 represents a pseudogene. CDR3 length: 21 amino acids. DNA for the CDR3: TGTGCCAGCAGCAAATTTGACAGAACTTTATCTTACGGTAAATCCGGAAACACCATATATTTT. Translation: CASSKFDRTLSYGKSGNTIYF.

This clonotype was counted once. One end of the junction is discordant with germline, which a read error may explain. The rearrangement links TRBV2 to TRBJ2-7; 9 bases align to TRBD1. The length of the CDR3 is 13 residues. Germline CDR1 is SNHLY and CDR2 is FYNNEI. The CDR3 sequence: CASGDRGNDEQYF. CDR3 nucleotide sequence: TGTGCCAGCGGTGACAGGGGGAACGACGAGCAGTACTTC.

V usage is TRBV15 and J usage is TRBJ2-1, with a possible D match to TRBD1 (6 bases). From germline, CDR1 is LNHNV and CDR2 YYDKDF (reference sequence). V was cut by 3 bases and J by 4 bases, with 10 bases left in between. This CDR3 contains 14 residues. The CDR3 nucleotides read TGTGCCACCAGCAGGGACAGAGGTTACAATGAGCAGTTCTTC. Protein: CATSRDRGYNEQFF.

V and J are TRBV7-9 and TRBJ1-1; the D gene is possibly TRBD1 (5 bases). The V end lost 3 bases, the J end lost 3 bases, and 11 bases lay between the germline ends. This CDR3 has 14 amino acids. Germline V gives CDR1 SEHNR, CDR2 FQNEAQ (reference sequence). CDR3 sequence: CASSFRGDDTEAFF. CDR3 in DNA: TGTGCCAGCAGCTTCCGGGGGGACGACACTGAAGCTTTCTTT.